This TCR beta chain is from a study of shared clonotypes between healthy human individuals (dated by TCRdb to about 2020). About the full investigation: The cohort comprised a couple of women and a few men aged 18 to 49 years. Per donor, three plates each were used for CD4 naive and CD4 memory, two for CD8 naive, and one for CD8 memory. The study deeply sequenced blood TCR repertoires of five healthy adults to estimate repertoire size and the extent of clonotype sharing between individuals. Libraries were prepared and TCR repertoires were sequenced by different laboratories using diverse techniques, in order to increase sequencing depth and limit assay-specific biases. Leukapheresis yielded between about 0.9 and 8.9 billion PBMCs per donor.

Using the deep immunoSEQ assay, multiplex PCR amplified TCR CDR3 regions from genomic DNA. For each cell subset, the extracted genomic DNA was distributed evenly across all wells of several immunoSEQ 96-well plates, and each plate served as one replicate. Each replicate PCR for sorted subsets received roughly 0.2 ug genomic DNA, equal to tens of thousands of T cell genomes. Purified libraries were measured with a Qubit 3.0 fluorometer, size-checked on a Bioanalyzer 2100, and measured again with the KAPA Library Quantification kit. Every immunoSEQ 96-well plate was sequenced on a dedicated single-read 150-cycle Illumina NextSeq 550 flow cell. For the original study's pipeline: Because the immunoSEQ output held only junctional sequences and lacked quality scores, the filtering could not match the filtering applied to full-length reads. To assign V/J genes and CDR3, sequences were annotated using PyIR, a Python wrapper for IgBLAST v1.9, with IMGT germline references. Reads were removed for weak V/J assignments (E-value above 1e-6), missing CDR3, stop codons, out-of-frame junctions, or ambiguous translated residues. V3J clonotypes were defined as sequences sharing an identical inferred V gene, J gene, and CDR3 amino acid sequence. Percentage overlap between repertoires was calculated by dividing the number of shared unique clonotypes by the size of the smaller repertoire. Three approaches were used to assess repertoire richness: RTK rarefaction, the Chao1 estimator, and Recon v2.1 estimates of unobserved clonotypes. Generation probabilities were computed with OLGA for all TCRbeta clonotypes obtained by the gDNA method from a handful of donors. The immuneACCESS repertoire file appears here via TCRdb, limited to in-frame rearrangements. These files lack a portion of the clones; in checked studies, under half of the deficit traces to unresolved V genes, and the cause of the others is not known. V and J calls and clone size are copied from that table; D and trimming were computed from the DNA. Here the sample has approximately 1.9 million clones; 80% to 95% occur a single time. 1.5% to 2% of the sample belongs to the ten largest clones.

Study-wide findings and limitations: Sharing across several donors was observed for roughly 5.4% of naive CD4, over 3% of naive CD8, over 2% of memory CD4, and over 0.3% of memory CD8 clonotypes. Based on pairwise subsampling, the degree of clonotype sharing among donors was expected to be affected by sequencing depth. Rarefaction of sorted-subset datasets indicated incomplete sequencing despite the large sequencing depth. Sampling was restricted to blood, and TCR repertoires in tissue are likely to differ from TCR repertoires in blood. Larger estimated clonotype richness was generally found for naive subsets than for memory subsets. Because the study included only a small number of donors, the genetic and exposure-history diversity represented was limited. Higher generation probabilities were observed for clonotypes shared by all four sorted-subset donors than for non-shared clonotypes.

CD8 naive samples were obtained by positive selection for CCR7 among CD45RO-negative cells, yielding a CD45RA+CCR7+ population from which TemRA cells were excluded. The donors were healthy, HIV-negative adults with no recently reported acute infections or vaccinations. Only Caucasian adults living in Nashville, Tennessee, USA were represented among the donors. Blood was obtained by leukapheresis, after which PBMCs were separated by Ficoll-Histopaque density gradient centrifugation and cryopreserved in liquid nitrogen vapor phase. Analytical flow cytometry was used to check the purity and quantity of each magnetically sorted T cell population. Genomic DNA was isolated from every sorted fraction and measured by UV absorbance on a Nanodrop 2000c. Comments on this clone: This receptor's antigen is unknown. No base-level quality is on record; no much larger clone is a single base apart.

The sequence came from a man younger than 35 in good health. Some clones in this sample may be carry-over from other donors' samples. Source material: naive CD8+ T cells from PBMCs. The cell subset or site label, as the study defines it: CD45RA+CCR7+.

Here is the DNA: TGTGCCAGCAGCTCTCGGGGGGCCGACACTGAAGCTTTCTTT. Translation gives CASSSRGADTEAFF. Recombination joined TRBV7-9 with TRBJ1-1; the D gene is possibly TRBD1, with 6 bases matching. Counted from cysteine to phenylalanine, this CDR3 has 14 amino acids. Only the CDR3 portion is preserved as DNA: 42 bases, with reading frame beginning at the first base. V loses 4 bases, J loses 3 bases, and the germline ends lie 12 bases apart. From a lookup of the germline V gene (reference sequence), CDR1 and CDR2 are SEHNR and FQNEAQ.